The 2 T cell receptor beta chains in this list originate from one sample, sequenced in a study of post-analysis software for immune sequencing data. TCR beta cDNA libraries had unique molecular identifiers. TCRdb recomputed calls from the PCR reads with MiXCR, one row per CDR3 protein. The table includes 430,000 or so distinct CDR3 sequences, about 40% detected once. Their antigen targets remain unknown. Study conclusions and caveats: About 5 TRBV segments occurring more often in patients than controls included TRBV5-6, TRBV5-1 and TRBV20-1.

The specimen sequenced was blood. These receptors were collected from a girl aged 2 to 10 with multiple sclerosis.

This clonotype was recorded only once. The chain carries TRBV2 and TRBJ2-5; 9 nucleotides agree with TRBD2. The V gene's germline CDR1 is SNHLY and CDR2 FYNNEI. Trimming removed 4 bases from V and 2 bases from J; junction bases left unmatched: 2. The CDR3 extends over 14 amino acids. The CDR3: CASSGAGGQETQYF. For the CDR3, the DNA is TGTGCCAGCAGTGGAGCGGGGGGACAAGAGACCCAGTACTTC.

This clonotype was recorded many times. V and J are TRBV7-9 and TRBJ2-1, with D tentatively TRBD1 (6 bases). The CDR3 loop spans 15 amino acids. The germline CDR1 and CDR2 sequences are SEHNR and FQNEAQ (reference sequence). Trimming pared 5 bases from V and 0 bases from J, leaving 11 bases between. The CDR3 nucleotides are TGTGCCAGCAGCCCCAGAGGGGGCTCCTACAATGAGCAGTTCTTC. Its translation is CASSPRGGSYNEQFF.